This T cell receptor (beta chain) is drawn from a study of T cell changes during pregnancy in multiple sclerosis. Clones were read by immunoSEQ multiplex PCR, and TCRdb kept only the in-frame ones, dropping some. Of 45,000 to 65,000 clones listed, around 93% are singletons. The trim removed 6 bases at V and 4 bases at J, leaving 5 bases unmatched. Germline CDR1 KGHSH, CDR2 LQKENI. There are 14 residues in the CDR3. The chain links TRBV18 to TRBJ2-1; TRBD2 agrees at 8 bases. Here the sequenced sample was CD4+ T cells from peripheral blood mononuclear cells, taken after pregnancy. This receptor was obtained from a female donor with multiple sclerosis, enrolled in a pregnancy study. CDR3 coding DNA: TGTGCCAGCTCTCCTGGACTAGCTTACAATGAGCAGTTCTTC. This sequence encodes CASSPGLAYNEQFF.